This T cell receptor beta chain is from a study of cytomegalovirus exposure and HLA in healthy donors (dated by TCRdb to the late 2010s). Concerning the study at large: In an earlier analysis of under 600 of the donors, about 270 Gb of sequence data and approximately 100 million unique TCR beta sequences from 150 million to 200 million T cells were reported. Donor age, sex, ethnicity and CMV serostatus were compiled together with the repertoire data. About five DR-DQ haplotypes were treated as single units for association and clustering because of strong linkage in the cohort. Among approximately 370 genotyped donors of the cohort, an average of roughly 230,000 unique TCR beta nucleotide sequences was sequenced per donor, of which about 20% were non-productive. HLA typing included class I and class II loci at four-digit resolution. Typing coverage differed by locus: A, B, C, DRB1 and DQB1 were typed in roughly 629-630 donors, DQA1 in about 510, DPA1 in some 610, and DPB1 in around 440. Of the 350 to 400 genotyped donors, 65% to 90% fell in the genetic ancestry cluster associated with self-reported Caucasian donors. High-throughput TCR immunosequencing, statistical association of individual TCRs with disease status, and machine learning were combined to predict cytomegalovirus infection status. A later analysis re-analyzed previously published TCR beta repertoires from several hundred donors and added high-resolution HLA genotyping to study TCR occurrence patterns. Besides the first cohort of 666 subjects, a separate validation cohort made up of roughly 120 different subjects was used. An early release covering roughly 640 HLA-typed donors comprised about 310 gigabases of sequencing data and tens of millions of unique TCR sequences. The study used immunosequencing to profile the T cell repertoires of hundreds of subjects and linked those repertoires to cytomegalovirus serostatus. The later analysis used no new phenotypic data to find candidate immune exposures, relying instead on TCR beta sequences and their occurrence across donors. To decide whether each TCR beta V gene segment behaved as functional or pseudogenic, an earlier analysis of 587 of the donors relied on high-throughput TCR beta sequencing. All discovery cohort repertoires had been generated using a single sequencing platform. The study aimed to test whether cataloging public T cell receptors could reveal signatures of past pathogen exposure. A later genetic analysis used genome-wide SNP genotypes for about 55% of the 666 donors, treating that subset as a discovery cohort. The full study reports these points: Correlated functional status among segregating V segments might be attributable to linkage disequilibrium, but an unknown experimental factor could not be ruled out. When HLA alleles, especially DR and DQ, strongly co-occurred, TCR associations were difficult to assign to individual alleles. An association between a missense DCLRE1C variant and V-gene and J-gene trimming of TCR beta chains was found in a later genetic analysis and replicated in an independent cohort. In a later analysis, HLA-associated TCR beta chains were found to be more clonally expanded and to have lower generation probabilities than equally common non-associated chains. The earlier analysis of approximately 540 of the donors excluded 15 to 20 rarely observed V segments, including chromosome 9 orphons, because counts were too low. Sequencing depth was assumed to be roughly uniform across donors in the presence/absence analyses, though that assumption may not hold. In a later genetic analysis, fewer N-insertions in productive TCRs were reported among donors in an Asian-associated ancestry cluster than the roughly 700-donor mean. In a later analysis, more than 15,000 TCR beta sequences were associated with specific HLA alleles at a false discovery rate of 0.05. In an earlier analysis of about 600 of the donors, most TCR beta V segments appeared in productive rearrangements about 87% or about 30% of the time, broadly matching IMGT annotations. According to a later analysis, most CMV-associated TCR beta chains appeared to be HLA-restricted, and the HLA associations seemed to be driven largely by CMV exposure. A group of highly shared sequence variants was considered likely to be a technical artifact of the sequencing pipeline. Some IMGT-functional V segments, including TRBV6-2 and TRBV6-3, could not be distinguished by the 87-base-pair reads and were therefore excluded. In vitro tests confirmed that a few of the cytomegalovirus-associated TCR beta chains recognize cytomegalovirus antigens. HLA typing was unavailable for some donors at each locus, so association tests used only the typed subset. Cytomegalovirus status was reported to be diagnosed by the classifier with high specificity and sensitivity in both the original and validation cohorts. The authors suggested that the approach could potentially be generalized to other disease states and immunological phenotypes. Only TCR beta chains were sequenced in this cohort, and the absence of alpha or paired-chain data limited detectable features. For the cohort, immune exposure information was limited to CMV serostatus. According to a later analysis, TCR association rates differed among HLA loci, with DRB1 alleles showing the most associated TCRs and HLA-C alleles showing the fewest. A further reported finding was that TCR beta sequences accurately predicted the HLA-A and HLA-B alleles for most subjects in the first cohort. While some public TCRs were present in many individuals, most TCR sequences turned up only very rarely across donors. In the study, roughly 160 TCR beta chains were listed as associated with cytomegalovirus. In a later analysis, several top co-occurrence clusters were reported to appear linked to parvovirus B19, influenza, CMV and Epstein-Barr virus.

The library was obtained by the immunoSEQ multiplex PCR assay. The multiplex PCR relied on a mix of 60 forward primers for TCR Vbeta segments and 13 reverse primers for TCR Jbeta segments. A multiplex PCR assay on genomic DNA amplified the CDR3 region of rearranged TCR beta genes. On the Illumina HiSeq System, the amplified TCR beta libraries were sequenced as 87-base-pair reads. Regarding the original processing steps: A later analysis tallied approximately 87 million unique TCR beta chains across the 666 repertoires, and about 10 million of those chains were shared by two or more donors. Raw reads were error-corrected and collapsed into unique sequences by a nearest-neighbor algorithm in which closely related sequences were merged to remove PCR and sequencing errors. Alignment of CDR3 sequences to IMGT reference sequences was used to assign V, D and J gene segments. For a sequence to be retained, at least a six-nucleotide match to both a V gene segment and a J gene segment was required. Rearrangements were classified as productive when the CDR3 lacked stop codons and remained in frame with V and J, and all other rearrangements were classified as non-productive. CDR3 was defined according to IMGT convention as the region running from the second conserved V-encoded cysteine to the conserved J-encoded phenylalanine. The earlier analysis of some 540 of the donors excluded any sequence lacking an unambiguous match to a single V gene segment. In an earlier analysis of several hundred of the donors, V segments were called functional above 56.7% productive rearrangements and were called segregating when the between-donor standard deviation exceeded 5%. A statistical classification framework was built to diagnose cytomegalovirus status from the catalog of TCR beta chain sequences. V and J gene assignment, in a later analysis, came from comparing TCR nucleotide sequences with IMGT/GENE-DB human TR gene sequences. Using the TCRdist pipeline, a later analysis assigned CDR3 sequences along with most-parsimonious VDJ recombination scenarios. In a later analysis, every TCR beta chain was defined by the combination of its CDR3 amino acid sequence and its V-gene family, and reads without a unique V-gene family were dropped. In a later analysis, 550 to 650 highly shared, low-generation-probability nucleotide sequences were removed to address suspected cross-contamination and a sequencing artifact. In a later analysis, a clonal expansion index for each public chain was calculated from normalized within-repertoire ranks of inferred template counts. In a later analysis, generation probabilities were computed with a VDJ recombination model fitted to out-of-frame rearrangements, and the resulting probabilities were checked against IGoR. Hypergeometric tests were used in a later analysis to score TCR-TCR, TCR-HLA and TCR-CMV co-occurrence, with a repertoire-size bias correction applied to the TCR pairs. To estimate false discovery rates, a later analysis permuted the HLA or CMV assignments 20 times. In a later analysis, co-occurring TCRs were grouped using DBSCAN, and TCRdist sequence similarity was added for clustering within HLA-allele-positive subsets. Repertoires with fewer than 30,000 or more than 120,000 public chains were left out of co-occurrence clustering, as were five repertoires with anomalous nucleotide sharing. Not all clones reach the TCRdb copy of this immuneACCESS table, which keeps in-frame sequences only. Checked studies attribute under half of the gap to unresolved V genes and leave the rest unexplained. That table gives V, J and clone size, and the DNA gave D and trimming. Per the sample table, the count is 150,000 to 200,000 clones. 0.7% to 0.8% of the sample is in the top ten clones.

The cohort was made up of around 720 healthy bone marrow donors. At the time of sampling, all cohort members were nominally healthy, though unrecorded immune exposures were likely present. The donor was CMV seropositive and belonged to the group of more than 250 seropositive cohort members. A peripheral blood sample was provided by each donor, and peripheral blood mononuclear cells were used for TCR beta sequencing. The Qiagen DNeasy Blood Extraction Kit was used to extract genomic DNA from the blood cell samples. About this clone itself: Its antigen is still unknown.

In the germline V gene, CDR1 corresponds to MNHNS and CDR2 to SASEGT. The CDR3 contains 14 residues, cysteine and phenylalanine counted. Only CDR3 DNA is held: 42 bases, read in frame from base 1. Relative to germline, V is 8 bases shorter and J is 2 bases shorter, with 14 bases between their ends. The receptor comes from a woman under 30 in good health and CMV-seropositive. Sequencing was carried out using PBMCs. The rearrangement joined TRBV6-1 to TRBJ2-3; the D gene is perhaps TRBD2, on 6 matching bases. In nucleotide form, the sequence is TGTGCCAGCCGGGAGAAGAGGAACACAGATACGCAGTATTTT. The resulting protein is CASREKRNTDTQYF.